This TCR beta chain was identified in a study of T cell clones after liver transplantation. Study overall: Apart from a few HCV-positive recipients, transplants were for non-autoimmune, non-viral reasons.

Trimming removed 3 bases at V and 8 bases at J, with 17 bases between. Germline V lookup: CDR1 SGHNT, CDR2 YYREEE (reference sequence). This CDR3 has 14 amino acids. General study points: The donor-reactive repertoire was only partly measurable in a couple of subjects, lacking donor cells.

To note about this clone: The antigen is not known.

This table comes from immunoSEQ multiplex PCR, and its TCRdb copy is limited to in-frame clones, with some not included. The data contain 85,000 to 130,000 clones, roughly 80% of them singletons. This sequence originates from a human donor who received a liver transplant. This chain links TRBV5-4 with TRBJ1-2, with a possible D match to TRBD1 (6 bases). The material was CD4+ T cells from blood, obtained before liver transplant. The CDR3 reads CASSSVGAPRGYTF. The CDR3 nucleotides are TGTGCCAGCAGCTCGGTGGGGGCGCCGCGGGGCTACACCTTC.